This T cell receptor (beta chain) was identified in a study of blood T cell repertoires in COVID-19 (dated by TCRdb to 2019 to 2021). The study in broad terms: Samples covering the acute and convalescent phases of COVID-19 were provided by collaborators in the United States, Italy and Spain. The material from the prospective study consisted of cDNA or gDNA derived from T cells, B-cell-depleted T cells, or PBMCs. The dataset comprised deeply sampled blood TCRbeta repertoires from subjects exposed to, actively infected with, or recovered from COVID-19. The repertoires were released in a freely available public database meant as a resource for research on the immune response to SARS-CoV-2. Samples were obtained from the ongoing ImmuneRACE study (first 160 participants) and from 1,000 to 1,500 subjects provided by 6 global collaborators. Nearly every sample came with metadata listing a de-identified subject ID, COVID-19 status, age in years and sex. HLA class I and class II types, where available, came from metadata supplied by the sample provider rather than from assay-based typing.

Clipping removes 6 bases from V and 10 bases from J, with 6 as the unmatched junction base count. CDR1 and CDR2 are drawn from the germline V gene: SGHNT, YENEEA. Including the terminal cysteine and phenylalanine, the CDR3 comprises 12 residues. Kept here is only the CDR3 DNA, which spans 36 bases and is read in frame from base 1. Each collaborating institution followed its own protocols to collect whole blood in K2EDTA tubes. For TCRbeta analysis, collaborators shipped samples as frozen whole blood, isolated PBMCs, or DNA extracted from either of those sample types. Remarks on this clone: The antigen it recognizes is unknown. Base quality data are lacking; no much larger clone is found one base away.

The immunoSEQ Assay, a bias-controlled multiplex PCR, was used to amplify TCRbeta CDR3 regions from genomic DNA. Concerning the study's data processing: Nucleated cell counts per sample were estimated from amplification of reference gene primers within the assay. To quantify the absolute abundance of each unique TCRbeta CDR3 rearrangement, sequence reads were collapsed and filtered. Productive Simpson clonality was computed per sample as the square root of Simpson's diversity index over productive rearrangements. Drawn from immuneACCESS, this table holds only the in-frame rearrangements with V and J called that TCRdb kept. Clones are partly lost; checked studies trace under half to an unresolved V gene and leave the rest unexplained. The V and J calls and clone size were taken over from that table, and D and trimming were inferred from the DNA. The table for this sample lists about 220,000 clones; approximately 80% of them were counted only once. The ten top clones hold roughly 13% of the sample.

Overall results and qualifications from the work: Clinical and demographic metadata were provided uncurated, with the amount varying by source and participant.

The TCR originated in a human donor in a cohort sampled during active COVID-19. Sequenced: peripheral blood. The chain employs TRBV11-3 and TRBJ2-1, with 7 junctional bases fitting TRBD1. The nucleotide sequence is TGTGCCAGCAGTCTCGACAGGGAGGAGCAGTTCTTC. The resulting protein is CASSLDREEQFF. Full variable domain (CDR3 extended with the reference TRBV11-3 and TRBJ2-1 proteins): EAGVVQSPRYKIIEKKQPVAFWCNPISGHNTLYWYLQNLGQGPELLIRYENEEAVDDSQLPKDRFSAERLKGVDSTLKIQPAELGDSAVYLCASSLDREEQFFGPGTRLTVL.